This T cell receptor (beta chain) was recorded in a study of shared clonotypes between healthy human individuals. The length of the CDR3 is 14 residues. Germline V gene data show CDR1 as SGHVS and CDR2 as FQNEAQ. V lost 4 bases and J lost 4; bases outside the gene matches: 5. Method: immunoSEQ multiplex PCR; TCRdb's copy keeps in-frame clones and lacks some. The table has approximately 980,000 clones, about 80% seen once; the top ten hold approximately 1.5%. Specimen: memory CD4+ T cells sorted from blood. Subset of the sample: CD45RA-negative fraction. V and J are TRBV7-8 and TRBJ1-2; 8 nucleotides agree with TRBD1. This TCR was sampled from a man between 18 and 35 years old in good health. CDR3: CASSSRTGGYGYTF. CDR3 DNA sequence: TGTGCCAGCAGCTCCAGAACAGGGGGCTATGGCTACACCTTC.